What follows are 8 T cell receptor beta chains derived from one specimen sequenced in a study of T cell repertoires in cytomegalovirus infection. TCRdb fed the reads into MiXCR, producing one record per CDR3 protein. The sample holds hundreds of thousands of distinct CDR3 sequences, approximately 10% seen once. Sequencing was carried out using PBMCs. These receptors all stem from a human donor in good health (CMV status not recorded). Some clones in this sample may be carry-over from other donors' samples.

This CDR3 is CASSHPPGLAGGSYEQYF. The CDR3 nucleotides are TGTGCCAGCAGCCACCCACCGGGACTAGCGGGAGGGTCCTACGAGCAGTACTTC. This chain links TRBV4-2 with TRBJ2-7; 16 nucleotides match TRBD2. The CDR3 sequence is 18 residues long. The germline V gene encodes CDR1 LGHNA and CDR2 YNFKEQ. The V gene end was trimmed by 3 bases and the J gene end by 1 base; junction bases not matched to a gene: 6.

This clonotype was seen many times. CDR3 region: CASSVGQGSSSPLHF. CDR3 DNA: TGTGCCAGCAGCGTAGGGCAGGGGAGTAGCTCACCCCTCCACTTT. The chain employs TRBV7-9 and TRBJ1-6, with a weak D call TRBD1 (6 bases). CDR1 is SEHNR, CDR2 FQNEAQ, per germline (reference sequence). V dropped 5 bases and J dropped 10 bases, with 18 bases sitting between them. CDR3 size: 15 residues.

This clonotype was detected ten times or more. The chain carries TRBV12-3 or TRBV12-4 and TRBJ1-1; TRBD1 agrees at 7 bases. The V and J ends lost 7 bases and 6 bases, in that order; junction bases with no gene match: 11. The CDR3 consists of 14 residues. The CDR3: CASTSPTGMAEAFF. In nucleotides, the CDR3 is TGTGCCAGCACCTCTCCGACAGGGATGGCTGAAGCTTTCTTT.

This clonotype came up many times. V usage is TRBV5-1 and J usage is TRBJ1-3; a weak D match, TRBD1 (6 bases). Germline assignment: CDR1 SGHRS and CDR2 YFSETQ. The V end lost 0 bases, the J end lost 0 bases, and 13 bases lay between the germline ends. The CDR3 is 17 residues long. The CDR3 region has the DNA TGCGCCAGCAGCTTGGCCACCCCAGGGGCCTCTGGAAACACCATATATTTT. Translation: CASSLATPGASGNTIYF.

In its sample, this clonotype was seen many times. The V gene is TRBV6-1, the J gene TRBJ2-3; D may be TRBD1 (6 bases). Germline CDR1 is MNHNS and CDR2 is SASEGT. The V and J ends lost 5 bases and 2 bases respectively, with 11 bases between them. The length of the CDR3 is 14 residues. The CDR3 bases are TGTGCCAGCAGTCAGACAGGAAACACAGATACGCAGTATTTT. Translation: CASSQTGNTDTQYF.

This clonotype was found many times. This chain joins TRBV12-3 or TRBV12-4 and TRBJ2-2; D possibly corresponds to TRBD2 (5 bases). The CDR3 runs 14 residues. The V and J ends lost 4 bases and 3 bases respectively, with 9 bases between them. In DNA form, the CDR3 reads TGTGCCAGCAGTTATCCGGGGTACACCGGGGAGCTGTTTTTT. As protein: CASSYPGYTGELFF.

This clonotype turned up a few times. The V gene is TRBV20-1, the J gene TRBJ1-2; 11 nucleotides line up with TRBD1. CDR1 DFQATT and CDR2 SNEGSKA come from the germline V gene (reference sequence). V lost 4 bases and J lost 6; bases outside the gene matches: 7. The CDR3 extends over 14 amino acids. DNA for the CDR3: TGCAGTGCTACCCGGGGGACAGGGGGTAATGGCTACACCTTC. This encodes CSATRGTGGNGYTF.

This clonotype was observed at least ten times. This chain links TRBV20-1 with TRBJ2-1; 13 nucleotides line up with TRBD2. The CDR3 spans 17 residues. Germline CDR1 reads DFQATT; CDR2 reads SNEGSKA (reference sequence). V lost 5 bases and J lost 0; bases outside the gene matches: 7. The CDR3 nucleotides are TGCAGTGCTCGACTAGCGGGGGGTACCCGCTCCTACAATGAGCAGTTCTTC. It yields the protein CSARLAGGTRSYNEQFF.